The entry below gives a single T cell receptor beta chain sequence along with its context. Assay: immunoSEQ multiplex PCR; the TCRdb copy retains only in-frame clones and omits some. This sample has about 180,000 clones; 90% to 95% occur once, and the top ten carry around 1.5%. The data were taken from a study of control samples from healthy donors and cancer patients. Trimming took off 5 bases at V and 6 bases at J, with 20 bases between the two ends. Germline V lookup: CDR1 SGHNT, CDR2 YENEEA. CDR3 size: 16 residues. This clonotype originated in a woman between 18 and 29 years old in good health. The sample was blood. The chain recombines TRBV11-3 with TRBJ2-1; maybe TRBD1 (5 bases). Here the CDR3 reads CASSPVGPDRTNEQFF. The CDR3 coding sequence is TGTGCCAGCAGCCCCGTGGGCCCAGACAGAACCAATGAGCAGTTCTTC.